The 9 T cell receptor beta chains in this list originate from one sample, sequenced in a study of T cells in Graves' hyperthyroidism and ophthalmopathy (dated by TCRdb to the late 2010s). The library was generated by multiplex PCR. Reads for this sample came from an Illumina HiSeq 2000. The TCR beta CDR3 regions were amplified from RNA transcripts. A first-round RT-PCR of the TCR CDR3 used the HTBI primer set with the Qiagen OneStep RT-PCR kit. TCRdb reprocessing: public reads trimmed at Q25 with fastp, clones called with MiXCR, in-frame beta chains kept. A single entry per CDR3 protein holds the most common genes and DNA from its merged rows. The sample contains around 200,000 distinct CDR3 sequences, around 16% of them found a single time. The ten largest clones add up to around two fifths of the sample. The sequenced sample was blood. The receptors originated from a man aged 35 to 55 with Graves' hyperthyroidism.

In its sample, this clonotype was seen many times. This sequence joins TRBV20-1 and TRBJ1-4; D is unclear. From germline, CDR1 is DFQATT and CDR2 SNEGSKA (reference sequence). The CDR3 sequence is 16 residues long. Trimming shortened V by 0 bases and J by 8 bases, and 19 bases separated the two germline ends. CDR3 loop: CSARDLGLTEGEKLFF. The DNA of the CDR3 is TGCAGTGCTAGAGATCTCGGGCTCACGGAGGGCGAAAAACTGTTTTTT.

The chain employs TRBV11-2 and TRBJ1-1; D may be TRBD1 (5 bases). This CDR3 has 14 amino acids. The germline V gene encodes CDR1 SGHAT and CDR2 FQNNGV. V lost 5 bases to trimming and J lost 9 bases, with 19 bases between them. The CDR3 region is CASSQPRGRSKAFF. The CDR3 DNA reads as TGTGCCAGCAGCCAACCGAGGGGCAGAAGTAAAGCTTTCTTT.

This clonotype was counted many times. V usage is TRBV7-2 and J usage is TRBJ1-1; D not certain. Germline CDR1 and CDR2: SGHTA and FQGNSA. The CDR3 loop spans 14 amino acids. Between the trimmed V and J ends, which lost 7 bases and 0 bases, there was a span of 12 bases. CDR3 sequence reads: CASKSPILNTEAFF. The CDR3 bases are TGTGCCAGCAAGAGCCCGATCCTGAACACTGAAGCTTTCTTT.

This clonotype was counted ten times or more. The CDR3 reads CASSPGYSRESPLHF. In nucleotides, the CDR3 is TGTGCCAGCAGCCCCGGATATTCCCGGGAGTCACCCCTCCACTTT. This chain links TRBV7-9 with TRBJ1-6; D is undetermined. V was clipped by 5 bases and J by 10 bases, with 18 bases between them. Germline lookup yields CDR1 SEHNR and CDR2 FQNEAQ (reference sequence). The CDR3 spans 15 residues.

The table lists this clonotype with many counts. The chain employs TRBV20-1 and TRBJ2-5, with D perhaps matching TRBD1 or TRBD2 (5 bases each). With 3 bases removed from V and 7 bases from J, the gap between germline ends came to 21 bases. The length of the CDR3 is 15 residues. Germline V gives CDR1 DFQATT, CDR2 SNEGSKA (reference sequence). CDR3 residues: CSASIGAGTPGTQYF. CDR3 DNA sequence: TGCAGTGCTAGCATAGGGGCGGGTACACCAGGGACCCAGTACTTC.

Many counts were recorded for this clonotype. V usage is TRBV20-1 and J usage is TRBJ1-1, with TRBD1 as a possible D gene (6 bases). CDR3 length: 13 amino acids. Trimming cost V 4 bases and J 3 bases, with 12 bases left between them. Germline V gives CDR1 DFQATT, CDR2 SNEGSKA (reference sequence). In DNA, the CDR3 is TGCAGTGCTAAGCCGGGACACTACACTGAAGCTTTCTTT. Encoded protein: CSAKPGHYTEAFF.

This clonotype was observed many times. The chain links TRBV20-1 to TRBJ1-5, with D perhaps TRBD1 (5 bases). Trimming pared 5 bases from V and 2 bases from J, leaving 19 bases between. This CDR3 has 16 residues. Per the germline V gene, CDR1 is DFQATT and CDR2 is SNEGSKA (reference sequence). CDR3 loop: CSAPTYRYEGNQPQHF. The CDR3 DNA reads TGCAGTGCTCCTACCTACAGGTACGAGGGCAATCAGCCCCAGCATTTT.

This rearrangement joins TRBV27 to TRBJ1-2; 7 positions match TRBD1. Trimming cost V 1 base and J 7 bases; bases outside gene matches: 12. This CDR3 has 16 residues. CDR1 is MNHEY, CDR2 SMNVEV, per germline (reference sequence). The CDR3 DNA reads TGTGCCAGCAGTTTATTCGCCGACAGGGTGGCGGCTGGCTACACCTTC. It codes for CASSLFADRVAAGYTF.

This clonotype was recorded at least ten times. The rearrangement links TRBV20-1 to TRBJ1-1; D gene unclear. CDR1 DFQATT and CDR2 SNEGSKA come from the germline V gene (reference sequence). Between the trimmed V and J ends, which lost 0 bases and 1 base, there was a span of 12 bases. The CDR3 is 15 amino acids. The CDR3 sequence: CSARDAWGRNTEAFF. CDR3 sequence (DNA): TGCAGTGCTAGAGATGCCTGGGGTAGGAACACTGAAGCTTTCTTT.